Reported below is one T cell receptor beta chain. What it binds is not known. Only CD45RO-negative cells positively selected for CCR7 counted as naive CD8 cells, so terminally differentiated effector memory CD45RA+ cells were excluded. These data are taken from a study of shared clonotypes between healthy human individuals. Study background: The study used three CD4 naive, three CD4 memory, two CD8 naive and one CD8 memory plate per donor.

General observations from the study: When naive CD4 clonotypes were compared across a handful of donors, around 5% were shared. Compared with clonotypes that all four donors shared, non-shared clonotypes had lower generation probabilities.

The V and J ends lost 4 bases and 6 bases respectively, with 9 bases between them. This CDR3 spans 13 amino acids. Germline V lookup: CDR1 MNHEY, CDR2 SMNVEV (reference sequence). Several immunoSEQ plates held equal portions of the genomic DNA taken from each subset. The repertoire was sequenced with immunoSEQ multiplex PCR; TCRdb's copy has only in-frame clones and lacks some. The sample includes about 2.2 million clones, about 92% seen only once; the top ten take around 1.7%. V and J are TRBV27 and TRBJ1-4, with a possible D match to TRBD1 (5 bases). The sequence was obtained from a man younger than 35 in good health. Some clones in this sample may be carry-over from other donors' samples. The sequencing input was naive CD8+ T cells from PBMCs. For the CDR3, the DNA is TGTGCCAGCAGTTCAGGGTTGCATGAAAAACTGTTTTTT. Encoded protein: CASSSGLHEKLFF.